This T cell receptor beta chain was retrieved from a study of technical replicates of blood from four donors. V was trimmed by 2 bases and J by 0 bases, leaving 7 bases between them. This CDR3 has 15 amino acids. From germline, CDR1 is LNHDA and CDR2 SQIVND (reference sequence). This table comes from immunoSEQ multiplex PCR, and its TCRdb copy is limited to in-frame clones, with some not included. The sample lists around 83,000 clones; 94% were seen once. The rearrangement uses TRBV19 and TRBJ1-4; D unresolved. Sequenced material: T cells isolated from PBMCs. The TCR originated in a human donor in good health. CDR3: CASSIMAATNEKLFF. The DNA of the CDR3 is TGTGCCAGTAGTATAATGGCAGCAACTAATGAAAAACTGTTTTTT.